The source of this TCR beta chain is a study of T cells in Graves' hyperthyroidism and ophthalmopathy. Overall study: Upon initial diagnosis and before any treatment, peripheral blood was collected. Study outcomes and limitations: Ophthalmopathy and stable hyperthyroidism were told apart by a 13 V-J model. Among clonotypes expanded in thyroid above 0.001, most were also found in blood.

Trimming removed 3 bases from V and 6 bases from J; junction bases left unmatched: 15. This CDR3 has 19 amino acids. CDR1 and CDR2 from the germline V gene are WSHSY and SAAADI. In the case of this clonotype: Its antigen is not known.

RNA transcripts gave rise to amplified TCR beta CDR3 regions. Researchers ran a first-round RT-PCR on the TCR CDR3 using the HTBI primer set. A single record per CDR3 protein comes from TCRdb applying MiXCR to the multiplex PCR reads. This table has around 60,000 distinct CDR3 sequences, around 48% appearing once. The clonotype comes from a young woman with Graves' ophthalmopathy. This chain links TRBV10-2 with TRBJ2-2, with 11 bases aligning to TRBD1. The sequenced material came from blood. The CDR3 sequence is CASSDWTSGQGQGAGELFF. CDR3 sequence (DNA): TGCGCCAGCAGTGATTGGACTAGTGGTCAGGGACAGGGGGCCGGGGAGCTGTTTTTT.